A single sample is the source of the 18 T cell receptor beta chains below, sequenced in a study of T cell repertoires in cytomegalovirus infection. TCRdb analysed the reads with MiXCR anew, one entry per CDR3 protein. Among about 180,000 distinct CDR3 sequences listed, roughly 15% were seen once. The sample taken for sequencing was CD8+ T cells from PBMCs. These receptors originate from a human donor in good health (CMV status not recorded). Some clones in this sample may be carry-over from other donors' samples.

This clonotype was detected only a few times. The genes are TRBV7-9 and TRBJ2-1, with D tentatively TRBD2 (6 bases). Between the trimmed V and J ends, which lost 1 base and 6 bases, there was a span of 10 bases. CDR3 length: 14 residues. Germline lookup yields CDR1 SEHNR and CDR2 FQNEAQ (reference sequence). The DNA of the CDR3 is TGTGCCAGCAGCTTAGTTGCGGGGACCAATGAGCAGTTCTTC. This gives the protein CASSLVAGTNEQFF. Full variable domain (rest looked up from reference TRBV7-9 and TRBJ2-1): DTGVSQNPRHKITKRGQNVTFRCDPISEHNRLYWYRQTLGQGPEFLTYFQNEAQLEKSRLLSDRFSAERPKGSFSTLEIQRTEQGDSAMYLCASSLVAGTNEQFFGPGTRLTVL.

The rearrangement links TRBV30 to TRBJ2-7; D not certain. The V end was cut by 0 bases, the J end by 3 bases, with 9 bases between. This CDR3 region has 13 residues. Per germline, CDR1 GTSNPN and CDR2 SVGIG (reference sequence). CDR3 residues: CAWSVAGIYEQYF. CDR3 nucleotide sequence: TGTGCCTGGAGTGTAGCAGGAATCTACGAGCAGTACTTC.

A few counts support this clonotype. The V and J genes are TRBV14 and TRBJ1-4; D gene ambiguous. Trimming left V 3 bases short and J 0 bases short, with 8 bases between. The CDR3 sequence is 15 residues long. Germline V CDR1 and CDR2: SGHDN, FVKESK. Written as DNA, the CDR3 is TGTGCCAGCAGCCATACACAAGCAACTAATGAAAAACTGTTTTTT. Translating it yields CASSHTQATNEKLFF.

V gene TRBV29-1 combines with J gene TRBJ1-2; D is unclear. The germline V gene encodes CDR1 SQVTM and CDR2 ANQGSEA. This CDR3 spans 11 amino acids. Trimming pared 6 bases from V and 8 bases from J, leaving 13 bases between. The CDR3 is CSVQDRRGYTF. The CDR3 nucleotides are TGCAGCGTCCAGGACCGGCGGGGCTACACCTTC.

This clonotype is deemed medium-sized. V is TRBV2 and J is TRBJ2-7; TRBD2 might be the D (5 bases). The V gene's germline CDR1 is SNHLY and CDR2 FYNNEI. Trimming took off 5 bases at V and 0 bases at J, with 11 bases between the two ends. The CDR3 loop spans 14 amino acids. The CDR3 region has the DNA TGTGCCAGCAGTCCCGGGATATACTCCTACGAGCAGTACTTC. It specifies CASSPGIYSYEQYF. Full variable domain (missing parts from reference TRBV2 and TRBJ2-7): EPEVTQTPSHQVTQMGQEVILRCVPISNHLYFYWYRQILGQKVEFLVSFYNNEISEKSEIFDDQFSVERPDGSNFTLKIRSTKLEDSAMYFCASSPGIYSYEQYFGPGTRLTVT.

This chain connects TRBV6-2 or TRBV6-3 to TRBJ1-2, with a possible D match to TRBD1 (5 bases). This CDR3 has 14 amino acids. Germline assignment: CDR1 MNHEY and CDR2 SVGEGT. Trimming cost V 2 bases and J 8 bases, with 15 bases left between them. The DNA for the CDR3 is TGTGCCAGCAGTTACCAGATGGGGGGTTACGGCTACACCTTC. Translating gives CASSYQMGGYGYTF.

This clonotype has more than one count but fewer than ten. The rearrangement links TRBV29-1 to TRBJ2-3; 8 positions match TRBD1. The V segment lost 2 bases and the J segment 1 base; nucleotides outside the gene matches: 2. CDR1 is SQVTM and CDR2 is ANQGSEA in the germline V gene. This CDR3 contains 14 residues. CDR3 sequence: CSVEQGAGTDTQYF. For the CDR3, the DNA is TGCAGCGTTGAACAGGGGGCGGGCACAGATACGCAGTATTTT.

This clonotype was observed at least ten times. V gene TRBV7-8 combines with J gene TRBJ2-6; D gene uncertain. V shed 6 bases and J shed 0 bases, with 9 bases lying between them. Germline loops: CDR1 SGHVS, CDR2 FQNEAQ. CDR3 size: 15 residues. The DNA of the CDR3 is TGTGCCAGCAGTCCGAGGATCTCTGGGGCCAACGTCCTGACTTTC. Protein sequence: CASSPRISGANVLTF.

This clonotype has only a few counts. J is TRBJ2-1 and V is TRBV12-3 or TRBV12-4; D is tentatively TRBD1 or TRBD2 (5 bases each). The length of the CDR3 is 13 residues. Trimming removed 3 bases at V and 15 bases at J, with 18 bases between. CDR3 nucleotides: TGTGCCAGCAGTTTTGGGGCACTAGTTGTTGGGTTCTTC. Encoded protein: CASSFGALVVGFF.

V usage is TRBV6-5 and J usage is TRBJ2-1; 9 nucleotides line up with TRBD2. The CDR3 consists of 13 residues. The V and J ends lost 4 bases and 10 bases, in that order; junction bases with no gene match: 5. CDR1 is MNHEY, CDR2 SVGAGI, per germline. In DNA form, the CDR3 reads TGTGCCAGCAGTTCCGGGACTAGCAAAGAGCAGTTCTTC. This sequence encodes CASSSGTSKEQFF.

The genes are TRBV20-1 and TRBJ1-3; perhaps TRBD1 as D (5 bases). Trimming pared 2 bases from V and 4 bases from J, leaving 15 bases between. Germline V gene data show CDR1 as DFQATT and CDR2 as SNEGSKA (reference sequence). The CDR3 loop spans 15 amino acids. The CDR3 DNA follows: TGCAGTGCTAGACCCCCCAGGGCTCCCGGAAACACCATATATTTT. As protein: CSARPPRAPGNTIYF.

The chain recombines TRBV29-1 with TRBJ2-3; D is unresolved. CDR1 is SQVTM and CDR2 is ANQGSEA in the germline V gene. The CDR3 extends over 13 amino acids. Trimming took off 0 bases at V and 4 bases at J, with 8 bases between the two ends. The DNA for the CDR3 is TGCAGCGTTGAAGATCGGGTCGCAGATACGCAGTATTTT. Residues: CSVEDRVADTQYF.

This sequence joins TRBV20-1 and TRBJ2-5, with 10 bases that match TRBD1. J was trimmed by 5 bases and V by 1 base; bases with no gene match: 7. CDR1 and CDR2 (germline): DFQATT, SNEGSKA (reference sequence). The CDR3 runs to 15 residues. The DNA of the CDR3 is TGCAGTGCTAGAGTCGGGACAGGGGAGATCGAGACCCAGTACTTC. Its protein is CSARVGTGEIETQYF.

This clonotype has just a few counts. The chain has TRBV7-8 and TRBJ2-7; D gene ambiguous. This CDR3 has 15 amino acids. Looked up from germline, CDR1 is SGHVS and CDR2 is FQNEAQ. The ends were cut back, 0 bases at V and 2 bases at J, with 11 bases in the middle. DNA of the CDR3: TGTGCCAGCAGCTTAGCAGGACCGATACCCTACGAGCAGTACTTC. Translation: CASSLAGPIPYEQYF. The full variable domain, rest sourced from reference TRBV7-8 and TRBJ2-7, is GAGVSQSPRYKVAKRGQDVALRCDPISGHVSLFWYQQALGQGPEFLTYFQNEAQLDKSGLPSDRFFAERPEGSVSTLKIQRTQQEDSAVYLCASSLAGPIPYEQYFGPGTRLTVT.

In its sample, this clonotype was seen a few times. The chain has TRBV7-9 and TRBJ1-2; tentatively, D is TRBD1 (5 bases). V lost 2 bases to trimming and J lost 6 bases, with 22 bases between them. The germline V gene has CDR1 SEHNR and CDR2 FQNEAQ (reference sequence). This CDR3 is 17 amino acids long. The CDR3 region is CASSLLSSGVGIHGYTF. The CDR3 DNA reads as TGTGCCAGCAGCTTATTGTCGTCGGGGGTCGGGATACATGGCTACACCTTC.

This clonotype came up a few times. The rearrangement uses TRBV9 and TRBJ1-2; D ambiguous. The V gene lost 2 bases and the J gene lost 8 bases, with 10 bases spanning the gap. This CDR3 is built from 12 residues. Germline CDR1 and CDR2: SGDLS and YYNGEE. CDR3 sequence reads: CASSVPAGGYTF. The CDR3 region has the DNA TGTGCCAGCAGCGTCCCGGCAGGAGGCTACACCTTC.

This clonotype has more than one count but fewer than ten. The chain joins TRBV12-3 or TRBV12-4 to TRBJ2-3, with 10 bases matching TRBD2. Trimming took 6 bases from V and 6 from J; bases not matched to a gene: 6. The CDR3 covers 14 residues. CDR3 nucleotides: TGTGCCAGCAGGCTAGCGGGGGCCCCCGATACGCAGTATTTT. It yields the protein CASRLAGAPDTQYF.

The CDR3 bases are TGTGCCAGTAGCTCGACCAGCGGCGCCGTTCCTCGTTACAATGAGCAGTTCTTC. Translated, it gives CASSSTSGAVPRYNEQFF. This chain uses TRBV19 with TRBJ2-1; a weak D match, TRBD2 (5 bases). The germline V and J ends were trimmed by 6 bases and 4 bases, with 25 bases remaining between them. Per germline, CDR1 LNHDA and CDR2 SQIVND (reference sequence). This CDR3 has 18 amino acids.